This entry concerns a single TCR beta chain. This clonotype has just a few counts. No cognate antigen has been identified for it. No much larger clone is present one base from it, and per-base qualities are unavailable. This specimen belongs to a study of blood T cells in healthy people across ages (dated by TCRdb to the mid-2010s). With respect to the entire study: In model experiments, template switching captured roughly one uniquely barcoded TCR beta cDNA molecule for every two T cells. Two additional independent replicas of 1 million unique cDNA reads from the same blood draw were analyzed for two donors (one aged 18 to 29 and one aged 80 or older). The donors were divided into four age groups: young (average around 17 years), middle-aged (about 41), aged (about 62) and long-lived (more than 75). To avoid experimental bias, donors of different ages were spread randomly across the sequencing lanes. The study measured age-related changes in TCR beta repertoire diversity using deep sequencing normalized with unique cDNA molecular identifiers. Overall study results and their limits: As age increased, observed TCR beta diversity per million T cells dropped in a roughly linear way, and a significant reduction was already evident by age 40. Donor CMV infection status was unknown, potentially confounding age-related changes in expanded clonotypes. Observed TCR beta diversity correlated strongly with the percentage of naive T cells measured by flow cytometry. Since profiling was done on bulk unsorted PBMCs, naive and antigen-experienced compartments could not be conclusively compared. Compared with the aged group, the long-lived group had more naive CD4+ T cells, fewer expanded clones and increased TCR diversity, a pattern suggesting age selection. Total diversity estimates from one million sequenced T cells were considered lower bounds and underestimates.

From cysteine to phenylalanine, the CDR3 is 15 amino acids long. The sequence is cut down to CDR3 DNA, 45 bases in frame from base 1. Per the germline V gene (reference sequence), DFQATT is the CDR1 and SNEGSKA is the CDR2. The germline ends are 25 bases apart after V is trimmed by 6 bases and J by 10 bases. Libraries were prepared through 5' RACE. The sequencing machine was an Illumina HiSeq 2500. The second PCR ran for roughly 7 to 12 cycles and used a J-beta primer mix along with a sample-barcoded 5' primer. Each TCR beta cDNA molecule received a unique molecular identifier from a template-switch 5' adaptor carrying 12 random nucleotides. At least 3 million CDR3-containing paired-end reads were obtained from each sample. First-strand cDNA synthesis was performed from all RNA using the Mint cDNA synthesis kit, with priming by a TRBC-specific oligonucleotide. All cDNA was treated with uracil-DNA glycosylase and then went through a first 18-cycle PCR with the universal primers M1SS and BC2_uni_R. The authors processed their data as follows. Normalization of each sample was performed by random selection of 1 million high-quality reads, each carrying a distinct molecular identifier. Instead of being binned into consensus sequences, reads that shared molecular identifiers were thrown out. MiTCR, set to a Q25 quality threshold and the strictest error-elimination algorithm, was used for CDR3 identification, clonotype clustering and error correction. A nonparametric unseen species model with Euler transformation was used to estimate a lower bound on total TCR beta diversity. The public sequencing data were trimmed at Q25 with fastp and processed into clonotypes with MiXCR by TCRdb, which kept only in-frame beta chains. Identical CDR3 proteins give one entry, which carries the most common genes and DNA. What appears here as the V and J calls and clone size reflects TCRdb's work, not the paper's. Within this sample are fewer than 1.5 million distinct CDR3 sequences, with 35% to 45% of them counted one time only. The ten most abundant clones make up approximately 7.9% of the sample.

The 35 to 40 donors, aged about 6 to 95 years, were systemically healthy Caucasian individuals from Russia. Around 9.7 milliliters of peripheral blood were collected from each donor into EDTA-treated Vacutainer tubes. Ficoll-Paque density-gradient centrifugation was used to isolate PBMCs, with at least 6 million per sample. Trizol reagent was used to extract total RNA from PBMCs, with at least 6 micrograms per sample. For every donor, an aliquot of PBMCs went through flow cytometry to measure the percentages of naive CD45RAhigh/CD27high T cells. The chain uses TRBV20-1 and TRBJ2-1; TRBD2 could be the D gene, as 6 bases match. This sequence originates from a woman aged 18-35 years in good health. Sequenced: blood. The CDR3 protein sequence reads: CSAAHLATKPKEQFF. The bases read TGCAGTGCCGCGCATCTAGCGACAAAGCCGAAGGAGCAGTTCTTC.